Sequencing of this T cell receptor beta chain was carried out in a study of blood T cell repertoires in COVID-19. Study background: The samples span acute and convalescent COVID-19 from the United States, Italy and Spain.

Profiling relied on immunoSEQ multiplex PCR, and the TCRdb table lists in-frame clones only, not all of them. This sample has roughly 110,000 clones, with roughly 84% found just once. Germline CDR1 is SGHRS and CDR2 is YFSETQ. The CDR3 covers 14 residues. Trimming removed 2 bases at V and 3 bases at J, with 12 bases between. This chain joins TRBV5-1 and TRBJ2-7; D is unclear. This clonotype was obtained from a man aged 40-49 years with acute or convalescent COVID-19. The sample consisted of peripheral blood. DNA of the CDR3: TGCGCCAGCAGCTTTGGCGACATTTTCTACGAGCAGTACTTC. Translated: CASSFGDIFYEQYF.